Below are 15 T cell receptor beta chains sequenced from a single sample in a study of T cell changes during pregnancy in multiple sclerosis. Assay: immunoSEQ multiplex PCR; the TCRdb copy retains only in-frame clones and omits some. The sample lists over 35,000 clones; roughly 91% were seen once. The sample consisted of CD4+ T cells from peripheral blood mononuclear cells, taken in the second trimester of pregnancy. All receptors come from a female donor in good health, enrolled as a control in a pregnancy study.

As DNA, the CDR3 is TGTGCCAGCTCATCCGGGACTAGCGGGAGGGGCACAGATACGCAGTATTTT. The encoded protein is CASSSGTSGRGTDTQYF. The chain uses TRBV18 and TRBJ2-3; 16 nucleotides line up with TRBD2. Unmatched junction bases numbered 3, after V lost 5 bases and J lost 1 base. Looked up from germline, CDR1 is KGHSH and CDR2 is LQKENI. The CDR3 is 17 residues long.

The J gene is TRBJ2-1, the V gene TRBV5-1, with TRBD2 as a possible D gene (5 bases). The CDR3 contains 15 residues. V was cut by 0 bases and J by 6 bases, with 13 bases left in between. Germline V gene data show CDR1 as SGHRS and CDR2 as YFSETQ. DNA for the CDR3: TGCGCCAGCAGCTTGGCCTCAAGGACTCTCAATGAGCAGTTCTTC. Residues: CASSLASRTLNEQFF.

The chain links TRBV6-1 to TRBJ2-6; 9 bases fit TRBD1. CDR1 is MNHNS and CDR2 is SASEGT in the germline V gene. V shed 4 bases and J 1 base; nucleotides not matched to a gene: 8. This CDR3 has 18 residues. The CDR3 sequence is CASSGSDRGFSGANVLTF. Written as DNA, the CDR3 is TGTGCCAGCAGTGGCTCGGACAGGGGTTTTTCTGGGGCCAACGTCCTGACTTTC.

CDR3 protein: CSVRPGTGGSYEQYF. The CDR3, as DNA: TGCAGCGTCCGGCCCGGGACAGGGGGCTCGTACGAGCAGTACTTC. The chain couples TRBV29-1 to TRBJ2-7, with 12 bases that match TRBD1. The CDR3 contains 15 residues. V dropped 6 bases and J dropped 4; count of bases not matched to a gene: 10. The germline V gene has CDR1 SQVTM and CDR2 ANQGSEA.

The chain has TRBV4-2 and TRBJ2-6, with D uncertain. Per germline, CDR1 LGHNA and CDR2 YNFKEQ. V was cut by 9 bases and J by 1 base, with 10 bases left in between. This CDR3 spans 14 amino acids. CDR3 DNA sequence: TGTGCCAGTATAAATGAGTCTGGGGCCAACGTCCTGACTTTC. The encoded protein is CASINESGANVLTF.

V is TRBV5-1 and J is TRBJ2-1, with TRBD1 matching over 7 bases. Trimming at V came to 7 bases and at J to 0 bases, leaving 10 bases not matched to a gene. Germline lookup yields CDR1 SGHRS and CDR2 YFSETQ. The CDR3 is made up of 16 amino acids. For the CDR3, the DNA is TGCGCCAGCGGGTTTCCTGACAGGGTCTCCTACAATGAGCAGTTCTTC. It specifies CASGFPDRVSYNEQFF.

V usage is TRBV5-4 and J usage is TRBJ1-1; D possibly corresponds to TRBD1 (6 bases). Germline V gives CDR1 SGHNT, CDR2 YYREEE (reference sequence). The CDR3 is 14 residues long. Between the trimmed V and J ends, which lost 0 bases and 5 bases, there was a span of 11 bases. CDR3 amino acids: CASSLGGRETEAFF. CDR3 nucleotide sequence: TGTGCCAGCAGCTTGGGGGGGCGTGAAACTGAAGCTTTCTTT.

V and J are TRBV27 and TRBJ2-5, with D perhaps TRBD1 (6 bases). This CDR3 is built from 17 residues. Germline assignment: CDR1 MNHEY and CDR2 SMNVEV (reference sequence). V was clipped by 3 bases and J by 2 bases, with 19 bases between them. The CDR3 coding sequence is TGTGCCAGCAGTTTGTTAGGCAGGGGAGATGGGCAAGAGACCCAGTACTTC. Translation: CASSLLGRGDGQETQYF.

The CDR3 protein is CASSFGTSGAQETQYF. The CDR3 DNA is TGCGCCAGCAGCTTCGGGACTAGCGGGGCACAAGAGACCCAGTACTTC. The V and J genes are TRBV5-1 and TRBJ2-5, with 13 bases aligning to TRBD2. The germline CDR1 and CDR2 sequences are SGHRS and YFSETQ. The V and J ends lost 2 bases and 2 bases, in that order; junction bases with no gene match: 3. This CDR3 has 16 amino acids.

The V gene is TRBV30, the J gene TRBJ1-5, with 7 bases that match TRBD1. There are 15 residues in the CDR3. Unmatched junction bases numbered 3, after V lost 0 bases and J lost 1 base. Germline CDR1 is GTSNPN and CDR2 is SVGIG (reference sequence). The CDR3 bases are TGTGCCTGGAGTGTAGGGGACAGAAGCAATCAGCCCCAGCATTTT. It codes for CAWSVGDRSNQPQHF.

This sequence joins TRBV7-9 and TRBJ1-4; D may be TRBD1 (6 bases). The V and J ends lost 1 base and 8 bases respectively, with 17 bases between them. CDR1 and CDR2 (germline): SEHNR, FQNEAQ (reference sequence). CDR3 size: 16 residues. CDR3 amino acids: CASSLGGTTGTEKLFF. DNA of the CDR3: TGTGCCAGCAGCTTAGGGGGGACTACAGGGACGGAAAAACTGTTTTTT.

V is TRBV14 and J is TRBJ2-1, with D possibly matching TRBD2 (6 bases). Trimming took 4 bases from V and 6 from J, leaving 19 bases between them. This CDR3 has 16 amino acids. Germline values: CDR1 SGHDN, CDR2 FVKESK. In nucleotides, the CDR3 is TGTGCCAGCAGCCCCTTGGGACTTGAGTTCGCCAATGAGCAGTTCTTC. Translating gives CASSPLGLEFANEQFF. The variable domain in full, completed from reference TRBV14 and TRBJ2-1, reads EAGVTQFPSHSVIEKGQTVTLRCDPISGHDNLYWYRRVMGKEIKFLLHFVKESKQDESGMPNNRFLAERTGGTYSTLKVQPAELEDSGVYFCASSPLGLEFANEQFFGPGTRLTVL.

This clone is judged medium-sized. The V call is TRBV4-1, the J call TRBJ2-1, with 9 bases matching TRBD2. Germline CDR1 is MGHRA and CDR2 is YSYEKL. V gave up 0 bases and J gave up 16 bases; unmatched junction bases: 7. The CDR3 contains 13 residues. CDR3 in DNA: TGCGCCAGCAGCCAAGAGTCTAGCGGGACGGTATTCTTC. This sequence encodes CASSQESSGTVFF.

The chain is built from TRBV25-1 and TRBJ2-1; TRBD2 agrees at 10 bases. The CDR3 extends over 18 amino acids. CDR1 and CDR2 from the germline V gene are MGHDK and SYGVNS. V trimming: 3 bases; J trimming: 4 bases; junction bases outside the gene matches: 12. The CDR3 DNA is TGTGCCAGCAGTGAGGACGGGCTAGCGGGAGTAAATTACAATGAGCAGTTCTTC. Amino acid sequence: CASSEDGLAGVNYNEQFF.

The J gene is TRBJ2-5, the V gene TRBV7-2; tentatively, D is TRBD2 (5 bases). The V gene's germline CDR1 is SGHTA and CDR2 FQGNSA. The CDR3 contains 13 residues. The ends were cut back, 2 bases at V and 4 bases at J, with 8 bases in the middle. The CDR3 sequence is CASSLNEGETQYF. In DNA, the CDR3 is TGTGCCAGCAGCTTAAATGAGGGAGAGACCCAGTACTTC.